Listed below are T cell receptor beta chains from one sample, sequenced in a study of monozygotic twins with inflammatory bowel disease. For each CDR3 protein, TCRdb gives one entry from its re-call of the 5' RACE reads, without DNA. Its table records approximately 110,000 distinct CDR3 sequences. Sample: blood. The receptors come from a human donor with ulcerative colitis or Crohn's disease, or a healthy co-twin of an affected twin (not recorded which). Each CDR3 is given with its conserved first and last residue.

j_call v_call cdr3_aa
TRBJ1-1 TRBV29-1 CSVAGRGSITNTEAFF
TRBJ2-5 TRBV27 CASSFGAGDKLVAQYF
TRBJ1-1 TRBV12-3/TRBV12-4 CASSLGMENTEAFF
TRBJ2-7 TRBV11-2 CASSLRSGTESYEQYF
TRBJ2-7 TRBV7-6 CASSLGPLWGEGNTYEQYF
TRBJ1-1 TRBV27 CASSLKGSAGSDFF
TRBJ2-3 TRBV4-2 CASSPPTRTDTQYF
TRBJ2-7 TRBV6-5 CASRTSGEQYF
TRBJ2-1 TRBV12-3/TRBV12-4 CASSPSGRGGEQFF
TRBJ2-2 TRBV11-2 CASSLDWQGGDTGELFF
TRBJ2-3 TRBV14 CASSQHRGQAHTDTQYF
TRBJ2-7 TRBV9 CASSVGGGAEQYF
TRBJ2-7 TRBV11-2 CASSRPGTGATSNYEQYF
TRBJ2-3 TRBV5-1 CASSARRGSGSADTQYF
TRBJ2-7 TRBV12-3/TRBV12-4 CASSEEREKDEQYF
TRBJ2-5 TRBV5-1 CASSPGLAGGETQYF
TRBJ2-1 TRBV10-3 CATLGGNEQFF
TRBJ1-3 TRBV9 CASSISVALSGNTIYF
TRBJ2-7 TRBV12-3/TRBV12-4 CASSLGGANFEQYF
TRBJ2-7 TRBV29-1 CSVEEGDRFSLNPEQYF
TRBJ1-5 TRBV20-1 CSASPPPGQGALHQPQHF
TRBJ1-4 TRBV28 CASYAGLNEKLFF
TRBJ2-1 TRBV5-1 CASSLASGGDEQFF
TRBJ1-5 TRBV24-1 CATCPGGNQPQHF
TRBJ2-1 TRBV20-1 CSAESGQGSYNEQFF
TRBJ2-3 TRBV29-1 CSVIPGTSGRASTDTQYF
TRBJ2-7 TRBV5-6 CASSLYYEQYF
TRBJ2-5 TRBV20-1 CSARDHMAGALETQYF
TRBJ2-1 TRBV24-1 CATSDPNGQTRSYNEQFF
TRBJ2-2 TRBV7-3 CASRPTRAGNTGELFF
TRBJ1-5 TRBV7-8 CASSPGTGGQPQHF
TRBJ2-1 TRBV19 CASSIVAGGHNEQFF
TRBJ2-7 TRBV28 CASSLAGHNSYEQYF
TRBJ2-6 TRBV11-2 CASSSGGSSGANVLTF
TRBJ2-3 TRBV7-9 CASSFIPGQGTDTQYF
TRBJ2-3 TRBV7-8 CASSSNARGGGTDTQYF
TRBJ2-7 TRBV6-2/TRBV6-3 CASRLAGGTSYEQYF
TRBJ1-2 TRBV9 CASSQGANYGYTF
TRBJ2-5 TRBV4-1 CASSQDDRGTETQYF
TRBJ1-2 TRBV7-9 CASSLVVPTQGYTF
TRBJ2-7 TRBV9 CASSMRAGLAGEEQYF
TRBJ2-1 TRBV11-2 CASSLGLAGYEQFF
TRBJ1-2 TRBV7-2 CASSWTGGSPNYGYTF
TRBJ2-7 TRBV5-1 CASSLGDASSYEQYF
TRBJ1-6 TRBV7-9 CASSFLQGSPLHF
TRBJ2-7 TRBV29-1 CSVGGRSSYEQYF
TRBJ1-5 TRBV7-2 CASSLTVPQPQQF
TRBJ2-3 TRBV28 CASSALGRYTDTQYF
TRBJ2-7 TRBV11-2 CASSFGGAASYEQYF
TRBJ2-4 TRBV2 CASVDPSGVWDIQYF
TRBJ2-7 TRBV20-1 CSASRDNYEQYF
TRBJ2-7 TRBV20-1 CSAHMRELSSPYEQYF
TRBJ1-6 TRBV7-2 CASSLGDGGSSPLHF
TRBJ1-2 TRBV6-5 CASSWRAGEPGGYTF
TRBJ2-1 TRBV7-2 CASSLVLGPGSYNEQFF
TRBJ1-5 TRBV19 CASSIGTGRPNQPQHF
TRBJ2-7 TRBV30 CAWSLGTGAYEQYF